The table lists the clone carrying this T cell receptor beta chain with a few counts. Germline V CDR1 and CDR2: GTSNPN, SVGIG (reference sequence). V was pared by 4 bases and J by 5 bases, with 7 bases between. This CDR3 has 11 amino acids. The data stem from a study of cytotoxic CD8 clonotypes in ibrutinib-treated CLL. The data were produced by immunoSEQ multiplex PCR, yet TCRdb's version contains in-frame clones alone and is incomplete. The sample includes approximately 120,000 clones, about 53% of them seen just once. The clonotype was recovered from a human donor with chronic lymphocytic leukemia. This sample comprised PBMCs, obtained after 24 months of ibrutinib treatment. The J gene is TRBJ2-3, the V gene TRBV30, with TRBD1 as a possible D gene (5 bases). CDR3 protein: CAWITGDTQYF. The CDR3 DNA reads TGTGCCTGGATTACAGGAGATACGCAGTATTTT. The variable domain in full, completed from reference TRBV30 and TRBJ2-3, reads SQTIHQWPATLVQPVGSPLSLECTVEGTSNPNLYWYRQAAGRGLQLLFYSVGIGQISSEVPQNLSASRPQDRQFILSSKKLLLSDSGFYLCAWITGDTQYFGPGTRLTVL.